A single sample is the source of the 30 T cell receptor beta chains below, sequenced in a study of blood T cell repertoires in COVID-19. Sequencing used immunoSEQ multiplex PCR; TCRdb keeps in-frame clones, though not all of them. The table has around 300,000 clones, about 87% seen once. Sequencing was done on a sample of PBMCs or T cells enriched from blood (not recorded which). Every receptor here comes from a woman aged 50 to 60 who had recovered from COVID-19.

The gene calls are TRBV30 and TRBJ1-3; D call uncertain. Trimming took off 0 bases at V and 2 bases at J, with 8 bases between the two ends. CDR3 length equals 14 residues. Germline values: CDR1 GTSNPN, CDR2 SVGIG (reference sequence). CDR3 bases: TGTGCCTGGAGTGTACAGTCTGCTGGAAACACCATATATTTT. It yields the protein CAWSVQSAGNTIYF.

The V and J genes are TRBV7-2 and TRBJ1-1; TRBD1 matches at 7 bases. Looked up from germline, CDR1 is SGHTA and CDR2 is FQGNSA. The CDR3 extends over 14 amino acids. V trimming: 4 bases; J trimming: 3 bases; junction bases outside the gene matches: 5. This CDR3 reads CASSSQGIYTEAFF. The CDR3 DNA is TGTGCCAGCAGCTCACAGGGGATCTACACTGAAGCTTTCTTT. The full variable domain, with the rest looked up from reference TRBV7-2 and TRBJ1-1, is GAGVSQSPSNKVTEKGKDVELRCDPISGHTALYWYRQSLGQGLEFLIYFQGNSAPDKSGLPSDRFSAERTGGSVSTLTIQRTQQEDSAVYLCASSSQGIYTEAFFGQGTRLTVV.

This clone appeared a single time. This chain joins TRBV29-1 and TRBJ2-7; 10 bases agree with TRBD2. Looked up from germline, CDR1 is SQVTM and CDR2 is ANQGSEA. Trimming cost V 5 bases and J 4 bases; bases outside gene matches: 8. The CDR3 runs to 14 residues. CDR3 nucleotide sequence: TGCAGCGTTAGGAAGCGGGAGGGCACATACGAGCAGTACTTC. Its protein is CSVRKREGTYEQYF.

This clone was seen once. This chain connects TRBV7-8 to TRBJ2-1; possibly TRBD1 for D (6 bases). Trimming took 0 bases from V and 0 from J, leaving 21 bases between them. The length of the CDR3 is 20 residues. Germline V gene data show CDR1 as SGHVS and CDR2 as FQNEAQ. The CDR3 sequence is CASSLATRGQWESSYNEQFF. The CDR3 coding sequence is TGTGCCAGCAGCTTAGCAACCAGAGGACAGTGGGAAAGCTCCTACAATGAGCAGTTCTTC.

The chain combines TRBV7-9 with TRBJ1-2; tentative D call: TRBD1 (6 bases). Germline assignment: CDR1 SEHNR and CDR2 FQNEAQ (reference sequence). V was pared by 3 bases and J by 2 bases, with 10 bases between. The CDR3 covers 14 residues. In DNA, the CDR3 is TGTGCCAGCAGCTTGACAGGCCAGAACTATGGCTACACCTTC. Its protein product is CASSLTGQNYGYTF.

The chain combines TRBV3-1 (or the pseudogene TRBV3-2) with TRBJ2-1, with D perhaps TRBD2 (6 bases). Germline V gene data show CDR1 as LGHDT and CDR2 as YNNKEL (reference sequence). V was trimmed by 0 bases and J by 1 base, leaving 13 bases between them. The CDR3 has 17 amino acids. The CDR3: CASSQELAGLSYNEQFF. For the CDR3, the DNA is TGTGCCAGCAGCCAAGAACTGGCGGGACTTTCCTACAATGAGCAGTTCTTC.

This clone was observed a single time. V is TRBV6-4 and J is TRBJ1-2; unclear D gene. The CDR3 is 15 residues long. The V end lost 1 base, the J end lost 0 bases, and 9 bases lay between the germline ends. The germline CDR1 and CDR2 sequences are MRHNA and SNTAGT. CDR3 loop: CASSDFAGANYGYTF. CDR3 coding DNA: TGTGCCAGCAGTGACTTTGCCGGTGCTAACTATGGCTACACCTTC.

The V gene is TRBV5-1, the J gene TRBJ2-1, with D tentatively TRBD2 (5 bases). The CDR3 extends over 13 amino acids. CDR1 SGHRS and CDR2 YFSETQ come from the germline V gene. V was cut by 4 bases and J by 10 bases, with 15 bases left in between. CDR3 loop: CASSRDRGKEQFF. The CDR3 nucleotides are TGCGCCAGCAGCCGGGATCGAGGTAAGGAGCAGTTCTTC.

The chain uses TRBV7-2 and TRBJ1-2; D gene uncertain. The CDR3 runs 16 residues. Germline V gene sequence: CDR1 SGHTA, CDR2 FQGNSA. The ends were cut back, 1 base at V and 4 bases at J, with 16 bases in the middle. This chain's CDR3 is CASSLDVTGLGYGYTF. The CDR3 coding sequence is TGTGCCAGCAGCTTAGACGTCACTGGTCTTGGCTATGGCTACACCTTC.

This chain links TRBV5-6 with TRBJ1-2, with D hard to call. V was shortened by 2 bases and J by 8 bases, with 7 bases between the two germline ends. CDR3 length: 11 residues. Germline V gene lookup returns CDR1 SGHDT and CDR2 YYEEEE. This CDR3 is CASSFREGYTF. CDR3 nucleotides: TGTGCCAGCAGCTTTAGAGAAGGCTACACCTTC.

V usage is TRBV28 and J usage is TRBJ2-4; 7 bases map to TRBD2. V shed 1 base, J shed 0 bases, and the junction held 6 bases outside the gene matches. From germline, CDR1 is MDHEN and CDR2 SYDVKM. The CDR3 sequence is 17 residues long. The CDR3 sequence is CASSLSGGILAKNIQYF. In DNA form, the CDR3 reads TGTGCCAGCAGTTTATCGGGGGGAATCCTAGCCAAAAACATTCAGTACTTC.

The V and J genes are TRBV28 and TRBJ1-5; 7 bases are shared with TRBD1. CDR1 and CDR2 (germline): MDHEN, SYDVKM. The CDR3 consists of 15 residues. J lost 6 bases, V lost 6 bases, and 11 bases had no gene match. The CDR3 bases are TGTGCCAGCAGCAAGAGCCCCGACAGGGTTCAGCCCCAGCATTTT. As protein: CASSKSPDRVQPQHF.

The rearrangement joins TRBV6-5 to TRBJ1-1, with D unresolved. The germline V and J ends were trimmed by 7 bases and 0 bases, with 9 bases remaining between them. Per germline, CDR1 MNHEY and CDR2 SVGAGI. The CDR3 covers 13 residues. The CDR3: CASTTDVNTEAFF. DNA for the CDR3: TGTGCCAGCACCACAGACGTGAACACTGAAGCTTTCTTT.

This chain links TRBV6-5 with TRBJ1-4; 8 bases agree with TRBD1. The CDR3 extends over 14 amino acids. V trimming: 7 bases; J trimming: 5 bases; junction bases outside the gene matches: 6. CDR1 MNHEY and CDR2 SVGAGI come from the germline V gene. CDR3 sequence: CASIMTGANEKLFF. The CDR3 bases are TGTGCCAGCATCATGACAGGGGCCAATGAAAAACTGTTTTTT.

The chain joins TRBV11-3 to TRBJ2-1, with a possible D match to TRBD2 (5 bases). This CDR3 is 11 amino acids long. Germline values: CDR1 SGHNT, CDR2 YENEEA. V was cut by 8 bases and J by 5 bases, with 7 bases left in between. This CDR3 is CASRGDNEQFF. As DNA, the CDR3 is TGTGCCAGCCGGGGAGACAATGAGCAGTTCTTC.

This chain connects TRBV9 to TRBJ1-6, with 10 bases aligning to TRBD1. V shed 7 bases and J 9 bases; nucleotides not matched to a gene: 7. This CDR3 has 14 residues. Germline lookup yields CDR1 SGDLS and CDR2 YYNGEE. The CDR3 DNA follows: TGTGCCAGCGCAACGACAGGGGGCAGTTCACCCCTCCACTTT. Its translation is CASATTGGSSPLHF. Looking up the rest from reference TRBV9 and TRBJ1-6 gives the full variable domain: DSGVTQTPKHLITATGQRVTLRCSPRSGDLSVYWYQQSLDQGLQFLIQYYNGEERAKGNILERFSAQQFPDLHSELNLSSLELGDSALYFCASATTGGSSPLHFGNGTRLTVT.

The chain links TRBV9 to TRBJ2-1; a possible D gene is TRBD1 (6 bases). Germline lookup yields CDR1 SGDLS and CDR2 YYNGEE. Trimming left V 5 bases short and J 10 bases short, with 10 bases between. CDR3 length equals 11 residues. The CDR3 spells CASSIGQEQFF. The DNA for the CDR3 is TGTGCCAGCAGTATTGGACAGGAGCAGTTCTTC.

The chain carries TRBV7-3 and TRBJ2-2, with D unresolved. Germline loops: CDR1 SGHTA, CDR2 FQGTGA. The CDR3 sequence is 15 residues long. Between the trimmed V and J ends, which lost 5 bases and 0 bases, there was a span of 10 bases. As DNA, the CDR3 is TGTGCCAGCAGCACCGGAGTTTCGAACACCGGGGAGCTGTTTTTT. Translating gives CASSTGVSNTGELFF. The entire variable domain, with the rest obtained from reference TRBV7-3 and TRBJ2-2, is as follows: GAGVSQTPSNKVTEKGKYVELRCDPISGHTALYWYRQSLGQGPEFLIYFQGTGAADDSGLPNDRFFAVRPEGSVSTLKIQRTERGDSAVYLCASSTGVSNTGELFFGEGSRLTVL.

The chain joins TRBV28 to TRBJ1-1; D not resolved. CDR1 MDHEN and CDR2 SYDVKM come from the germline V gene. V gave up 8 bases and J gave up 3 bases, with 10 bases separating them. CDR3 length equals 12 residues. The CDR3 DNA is TGTGCCAGCGAGGAACGAGACACTGAAGCTTTCTTT. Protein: CASEERDTEAFF.

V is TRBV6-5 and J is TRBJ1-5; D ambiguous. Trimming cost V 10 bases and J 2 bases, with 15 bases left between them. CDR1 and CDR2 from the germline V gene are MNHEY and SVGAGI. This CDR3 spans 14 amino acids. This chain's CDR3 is CATGEPYRNQPQHF. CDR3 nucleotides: TGTGCCACCGGGGAGCCTTATCGCAATCAGCCCCAGCATTTT.

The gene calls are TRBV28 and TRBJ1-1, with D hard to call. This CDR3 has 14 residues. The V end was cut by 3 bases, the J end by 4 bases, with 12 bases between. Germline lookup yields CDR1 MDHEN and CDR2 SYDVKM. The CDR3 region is CASSFPLAGTEAFF. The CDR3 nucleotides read TGTGCCAGCAGTTTCCCACTTGCCGGCACTGAAGCTTTCTTT.

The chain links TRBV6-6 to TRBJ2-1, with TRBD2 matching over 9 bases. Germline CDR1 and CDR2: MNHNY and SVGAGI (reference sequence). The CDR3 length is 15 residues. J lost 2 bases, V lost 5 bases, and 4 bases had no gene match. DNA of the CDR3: TGTGCCAGCAGTCACAGGACTAGCGCCTACAATGAGCAGTTCTTC. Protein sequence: CASSHRTSAYNEQFF.

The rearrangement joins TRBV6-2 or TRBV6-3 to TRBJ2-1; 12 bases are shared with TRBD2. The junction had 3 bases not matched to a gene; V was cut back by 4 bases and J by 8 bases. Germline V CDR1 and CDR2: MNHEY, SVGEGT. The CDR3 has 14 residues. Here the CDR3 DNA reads TGTGCCAGCAGTTCTAGCGGGAGGGGAGATGAGCAGTTCTTC. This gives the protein CASSSSGRGDEQFF.

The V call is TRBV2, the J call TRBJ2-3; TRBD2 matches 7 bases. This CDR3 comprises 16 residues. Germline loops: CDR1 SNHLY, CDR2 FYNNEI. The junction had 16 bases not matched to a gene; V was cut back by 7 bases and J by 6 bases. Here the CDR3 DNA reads TGTGCCAGCAAAGAGCGGGGAGGGCTTTGGGATGATACGCAGTATTTT. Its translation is CASKERGGLWDDTQYF.

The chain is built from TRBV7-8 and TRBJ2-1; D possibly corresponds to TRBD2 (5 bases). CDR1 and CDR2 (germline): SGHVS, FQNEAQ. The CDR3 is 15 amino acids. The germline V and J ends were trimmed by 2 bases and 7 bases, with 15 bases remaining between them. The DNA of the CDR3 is TGTGCCAGCAGCTTAATGTTGGGAGTGTGGAATGAGCAGTTCTTC. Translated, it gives CASSLMLGVWNEQFF.

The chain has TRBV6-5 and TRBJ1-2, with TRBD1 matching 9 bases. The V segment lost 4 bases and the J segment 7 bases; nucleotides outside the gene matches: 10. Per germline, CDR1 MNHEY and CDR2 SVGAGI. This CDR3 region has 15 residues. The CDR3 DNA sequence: TGTGCCAGCAGTTCAGTAACCGGGACAGGGCTTGGCTACACCTTC. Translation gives CASSSVTGTGLGYTF.

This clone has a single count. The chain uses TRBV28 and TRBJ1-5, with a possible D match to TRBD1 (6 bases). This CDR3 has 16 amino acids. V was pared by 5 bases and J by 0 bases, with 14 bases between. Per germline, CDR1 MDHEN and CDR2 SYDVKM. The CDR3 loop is CASSLIVTGSNQPQHF. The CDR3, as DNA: TGTGCCAGCAGTCTCATAGTGACAGGTAGCAATCAGCCCCAGCATTTT.

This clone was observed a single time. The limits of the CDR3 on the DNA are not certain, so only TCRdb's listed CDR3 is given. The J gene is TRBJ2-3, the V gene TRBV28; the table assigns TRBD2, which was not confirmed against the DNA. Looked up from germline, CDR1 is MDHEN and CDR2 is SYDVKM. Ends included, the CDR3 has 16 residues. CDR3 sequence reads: CASSSSDLSGTDTQYF.

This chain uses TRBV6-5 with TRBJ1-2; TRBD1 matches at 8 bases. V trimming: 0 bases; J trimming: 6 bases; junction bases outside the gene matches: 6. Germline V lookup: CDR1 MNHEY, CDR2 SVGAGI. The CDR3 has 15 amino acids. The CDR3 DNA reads TGTGCCAGCAGTTACTCCCGGACAGGGAGAGATGGCTACACCTTC. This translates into CASSYSRTGRDGYTF.

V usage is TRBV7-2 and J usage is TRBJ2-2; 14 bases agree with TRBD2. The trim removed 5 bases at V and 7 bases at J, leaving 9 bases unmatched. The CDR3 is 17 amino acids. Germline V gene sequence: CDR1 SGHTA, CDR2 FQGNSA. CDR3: CASSRSGTSGRGGELFF. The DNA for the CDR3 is TGTGCCAGCAGCAGATCCGGGACTAGCGGGAGAGGCGGGGAGCTGTTTTTT.